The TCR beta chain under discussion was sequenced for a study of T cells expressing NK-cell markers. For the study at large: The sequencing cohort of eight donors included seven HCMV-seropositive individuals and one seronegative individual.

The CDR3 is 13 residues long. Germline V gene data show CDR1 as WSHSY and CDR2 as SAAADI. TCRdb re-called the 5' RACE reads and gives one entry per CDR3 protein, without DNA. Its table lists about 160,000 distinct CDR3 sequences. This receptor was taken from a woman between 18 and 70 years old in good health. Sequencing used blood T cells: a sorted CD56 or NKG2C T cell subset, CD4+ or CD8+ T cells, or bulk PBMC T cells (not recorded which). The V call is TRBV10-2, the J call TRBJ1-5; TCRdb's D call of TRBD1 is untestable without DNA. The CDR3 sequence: CASRGQTVGPQHF.